These T cell receptor beta chains were read from a single sample in a study of T cell responses to AZD1222 COVID-19 vaccine. The data were produced by immunoSEQ multiplex PCR, yet TCRdb's version contains in-frame clones alone and is incomplete. The repertoire holds around 180,000 clones, with 88% as singletons. Sequences were derived from peripheral blood, sampled on day 0 of AZD1222 vaccination. The receptors here all came from an adult in good health. CDR3s include the opening cysteine and the closing phenylalanine or tryptophan. Each record gives: J gene, clone size, D gene, V gene, CDR3 protein, CDR3 DNA. The D gene is left open where the match is weak. The size field is filled for only some rows; it gives once, few, many or a size class.

J gene: TRBJ1-1; clone size: .; D gene: .; V gene: TRBV28; CDR3 protein: CASSGMGENTEAFF; CDR3 DNA: TGTGCCAGCAGTGGGATGGGGGAGAACACTGAAGCTTTCTTT
J gene: TRBJ1-1; clone size: .; D gene: .; V gene: TRBV29-1; CDR3 protein: CSVDREGNTEAFF; CDR3 DNA: TGCAGCGTTGACAGGGAAGGAAACACTGAAGCTTTCTTT
J gene: TRBJ2-7; clone size: .; D gene: .; V gene: TRBV2; CDR3 protein: CASSERVSSYEQYF; CDR3 DNA: TGTGCCAGCAGTGAAAGGGTTAGCTCCTACGAGCAGTACTTC
J gene: TRBJ2-4; clone size: .; D gene: TRBD2; V gene: TRBV10-3; CDR3 protein: CAISDTASGGAKNIQYF; CDR3 DNA: TGTGCCATCAGTGATACGGCTAGCGGGGGAGCCAAAAACATTCAGTACTTC
J gene: TRBJ1-5; clone size: .; D gene: .; V gene: TRBV5-1; CDR3 protein: CASSLSGDGNQPQHF; CDR3 DNA: TGCGCCAGCAGCTTGTCCGGGGATGGCAATCAGCCCCAGCATTTT
J gene: TRBJ2-1; clone size: .; D gene: TRBD1; V gene: TRBV6-2/TRBV6-3; CDR3 protein: CASSPRGQPKNEQFF; CDR3 DNA: TGTGCCAGCAGTCCGAGGGGACAGCCTAAGAATGAGCAGTTCTTC
J gene: TRBJ2-1; clone size: .; D gene: .; V gene: TRBV4-3; CDR3 protein: CASSQVPLGGNEQFF; CDR3 DNA: TGCGCCAGCAGCCAAGTCCCCCTTGGAGGCAATGAGCAGTTCTTC
J gene: TRBJ1-4; clone size: .; D gene: .; V gene: TRBV5-1; CDR3 protein: CASRPGGATNEKLFF; CDR3 DNA: TGCGCCAGCAGACCAGGCGGTGCAACTAATGAAAAACTGTTTTTT
J gene: TRBJ2-7; clone size: few; D gene: TRBD2; V gene: TRBV4-1; CDR3 protein: CASSQFPGGIASYEQYF; CDR3 DNA: TGCGCCAGCAGCCAATTTCCGGGAGGGATAGCCTCCTACGAGCAGTACTTC
J gene: TRBJ1-2; clone size: .; D gene: TRBD1; V gene: TRBV6-6; CDR3 protein: CASTEDRVYGYTF; CDR3 DNA: TGTGCCAGCACGGAAGACAGGGTCTATGGCTACACCTTC
J gene: TRBJ2-7; clone size: .; D gene: TRBD1; V gene: TRBV7-9; CDR3 protein: CASSLWGQGFPSYEQYF; CDR3 DNA: TGTGCCAGCAGCTTATGGGGACAGGGTTTCCCCTCCTACGAGCAGTACTTC
J gene: TRBJ1-4; clone size: .; D gene: .; V gene: TRBV4-3; CDR3 protein: CASSQDRDIDEKLFF; CDR3 DNA: TGCGCCAGCAGCCAAGACCGGGACATCGATGAAAAACTGTTTTTT
J gene: TRBJ2-3; clone size: .; D gene: .; V gene: TRBV7-9; CDR3 protein: CASSNRRRASTDTQYF; CDR3 DNA: TGTGCCAGCAGCAACAGACGGAGAGCATCCACAGATACGCAGTATTTT
J gene: TRBJ2-7; clone size: .; D gene: TRBD1; V gene: TRBV7-9; CDR3 protein: CASSFGTGFSEQYF; CDR3 DNA: TGTGCCAGCAGCTTCGGGACAGGGTTTTCCGAGCAGTACTTC
J gene: TRBJ2-5; clone size: .; D gene: TRBD2; V gene: TRBV12-5; CDR3 protein: CASGPGLAAQETQYF; CDR3 DNA: TGTGCTAGTGGTCCGGGACTAGCGGCCCAAGAGACCCAGTACTTC
J gene: TRBJ2-1; clone size: .; D gene: TRBD1; V gene: TRBV6-2/TRBV6-3; CDR3 protein: CASSYSGQGGRGWNEQFF; CDR3 DNA: TGTGCCAGCAGTTACTCGGGACAGGGGGGTCGTGGTTGGAATGAGCAGTTCTTC
J gene: TRBJ1-3; clone size: .; D gene: .; V gene: TRBV15; CDR3 protein: CATSSPLEGNTIYF; CDR3 DNA: TGTGCCACCAGCAGCCCTCTAGAGGGAAACACCATATATTTT
J gene: TRBJ1-3; clone size: .; D gene: .; V gene: TRBV7-6; CDR3 protein: CASSLSLGLDGNTIYF; CDR3 DNA: TGTGCCAGCAGCTTAAGTCTGGGTTTGGATGGAAACACCATATATTTT
J gene: TRBJ1-3; clone size: .; D gene: .; V gene: TRBV7-6; CDR3 protein: CASSLAAARSSGNTIYF; CDR3 DNA: TGTGCCAGCAGCTTAGCAGCAGCCCGGAGCTCTGGAAACACCATATATTTT
J gene: TRBJ2-7; clone size: .; D gene: .; V gene: TRBV18; CDR3 protein: CASSPAGLSYEQYF; CDR3 DNA: TGTGCCAGCTCCCCCGCAGGGCTCTCCTACGAGCAGTACTTC
J gene: TRBJ1-3; clone size: .; D gene: .; V gene: TRBV6-5; CDR3 protein: CASGRSSGNTIYF; CDR3 DNA: TGTGCCAGCGGACGGAGCTCTGGAAACACCATATATTTT
J gene: TRBJ2-7; clone size: .; D gene: TRBD1; V gene: TRBV9; CDR3 protein: CASSVRDFDRDRVNEQYF; CDR3 DNA: TGTGCCAGCAGCGTAAGGGACTTCGACCGGGACAGGGTCAACGAGCAGTACTTC
J gene: TRBJ2-7; clone size: .; D gene: .; V gene: TRBV3-1/TRBV3-2; CDR3 protein: CASSPRSYEQYF; CDR3 DNA: TGTGCCAGCAGCCCCCGGTCCTACGAGCAGTACTTC
J gene: TRBJ2-7; clone size: .; D gene: .; V gene: TRBV10-3; CDR3 protein: CAISEGLYTYEQYF; CDR3 DNA: TGTGCCATCAGTGAAGGACTCTACACCTACGAGCAGTACTTC